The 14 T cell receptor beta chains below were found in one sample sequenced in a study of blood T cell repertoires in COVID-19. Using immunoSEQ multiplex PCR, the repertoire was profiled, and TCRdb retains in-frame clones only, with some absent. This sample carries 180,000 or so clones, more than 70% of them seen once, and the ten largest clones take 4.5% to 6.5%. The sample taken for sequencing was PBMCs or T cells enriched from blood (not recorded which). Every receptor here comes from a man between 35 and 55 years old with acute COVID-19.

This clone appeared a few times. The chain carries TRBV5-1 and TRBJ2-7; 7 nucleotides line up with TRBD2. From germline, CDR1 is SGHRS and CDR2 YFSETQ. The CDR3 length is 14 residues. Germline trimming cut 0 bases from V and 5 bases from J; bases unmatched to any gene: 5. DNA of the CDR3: TGCGCCAGCAGCTTGGGACTAGCCCGGGACGAGCAGTACTTC. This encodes CASSLGLARDEQYF.

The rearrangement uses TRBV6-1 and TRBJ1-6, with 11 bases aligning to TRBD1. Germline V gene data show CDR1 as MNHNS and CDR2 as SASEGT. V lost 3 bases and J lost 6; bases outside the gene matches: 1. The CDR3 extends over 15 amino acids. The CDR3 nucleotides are TGTGCCAGCAGTGAGGGGACAGGGGGTAATTCACCCCTCCACTTT. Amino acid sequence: CASSEGTGGNSPLHF.

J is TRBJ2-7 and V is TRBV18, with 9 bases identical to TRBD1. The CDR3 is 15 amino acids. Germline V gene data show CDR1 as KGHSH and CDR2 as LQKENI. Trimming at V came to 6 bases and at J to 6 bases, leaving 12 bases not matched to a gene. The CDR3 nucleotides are TGTGCCAGCTCTCTATTTGGACAGGGGAAGTCCGAGCAGTACTTC. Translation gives CASSLFGQGKSEQYF.

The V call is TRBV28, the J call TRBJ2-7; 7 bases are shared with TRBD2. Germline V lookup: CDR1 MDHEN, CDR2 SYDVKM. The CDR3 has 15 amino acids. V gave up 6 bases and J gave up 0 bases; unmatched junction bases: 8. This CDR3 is CASSSNGGSSYEQYF. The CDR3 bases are TGTGCCAGCAGCTCCAACGGCGGGAGCTCCTACGAGCAGTACTTC.

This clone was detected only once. The CDR3 DNA reads TGTGCCAGCAGCTTACAGGGCCTCAATCAGCCCCAGCATTTT. As protein: CASSLQGLNQPQHF. J is TRBJ1-5 and V is TRBV7-2, with a tentative D call TRBD1 (5 bases). Germline V gives CDR1 SGHTA, CDR2 FQGNSA. This CDR3 contains 14 residues. Trimming left V 2 bases short and J 3 bases short, with 8 bases between.

CDR3 nucleotide sequence: TGTGCCAGTAGTATTGGAGGGGCTGGGGCCAACGTCCTGACTTTC. It encodes CASSIGGAGANVLTF. This chain uses TRBV19 with TRBJ2-6; D is possibly TRBD2 (6 bases). The CDR3 is made up of 15 amino acids. V was clipped by 3 bases and J by 2 bases, with 8 bases between them. Germline CDR1 reads LNHDA; CDR2 reads SQIVND (reference sequence).

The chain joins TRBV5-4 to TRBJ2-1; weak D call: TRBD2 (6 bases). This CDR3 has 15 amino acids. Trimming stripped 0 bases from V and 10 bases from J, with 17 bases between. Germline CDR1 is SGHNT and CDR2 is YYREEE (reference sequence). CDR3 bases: TGTGCCAGCAGCTTGGGAGCGGGTGGGTATGGGGAGCAGTTCTTC. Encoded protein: CASSLGAGGYGEQFF.

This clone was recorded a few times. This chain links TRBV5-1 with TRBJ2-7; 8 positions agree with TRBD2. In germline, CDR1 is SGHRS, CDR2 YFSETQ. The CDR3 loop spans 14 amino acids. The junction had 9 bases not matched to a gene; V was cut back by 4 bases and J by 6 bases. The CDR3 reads CASSPAPGGVEQYF. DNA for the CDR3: TGCGCCAGCAGCCCGGCCCCGGGGGGGGTCGAGCAGTACTTC.

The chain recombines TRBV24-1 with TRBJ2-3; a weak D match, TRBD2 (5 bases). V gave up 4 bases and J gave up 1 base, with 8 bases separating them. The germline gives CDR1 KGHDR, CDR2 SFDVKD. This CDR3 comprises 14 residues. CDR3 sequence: CATSESGGTDTQYF. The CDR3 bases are TGTGCCACCAGTGAGTCCGGGGGCACAGATACGCAGTATTTT.

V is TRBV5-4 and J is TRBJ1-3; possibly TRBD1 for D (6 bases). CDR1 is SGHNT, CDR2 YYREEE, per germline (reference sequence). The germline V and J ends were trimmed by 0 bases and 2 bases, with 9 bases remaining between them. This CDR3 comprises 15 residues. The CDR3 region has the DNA TGTGCCAGCAGCTTGGAAGGACAGCCTGGAAACACCATATATTTT. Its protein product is CASSLEGQPGNTIYF.

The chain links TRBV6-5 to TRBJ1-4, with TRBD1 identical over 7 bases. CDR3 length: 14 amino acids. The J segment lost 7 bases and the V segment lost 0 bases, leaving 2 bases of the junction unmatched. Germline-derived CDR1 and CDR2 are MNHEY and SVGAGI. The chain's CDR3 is CASSYSTGVEKLFF. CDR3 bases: TGTGCCAGCAGTTACTCAACAGGGGTTGAAAAACTGTTTTTT.

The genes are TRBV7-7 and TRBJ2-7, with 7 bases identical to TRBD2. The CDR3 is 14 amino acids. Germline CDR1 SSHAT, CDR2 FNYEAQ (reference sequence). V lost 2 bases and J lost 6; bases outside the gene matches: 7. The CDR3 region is CASSLSRERGEQYF. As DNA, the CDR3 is TGTGCCAGCAGCTTATCGAGGGAGCGGGGCGAGCAGTACTTC. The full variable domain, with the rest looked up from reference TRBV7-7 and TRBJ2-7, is GAGVSQSPRYKVTKRGQDVTLRCDPISSHATLYWYQQALGQGPEFLTYFNYEAQPDKSGLPSDRFSAERPEGSISTLTIQRTEQRDSAMYRCASSLSRERGEQYFGPGTRLTVT.

The CDR3 bases are TGTGCCAGCAGTTACGAGACTAGCGGGACCCTCAATGAGCAGTTCTTC. It codes for CASSYETSGTLNEQFF. The chain uses TRBV6-5 and TRBJ2-1; TRBD2 matches 11 bases. Looked up from germline, CDR1 is MNHEY and CDR2 is SVGAGI. Trimming cost V 2 bases and J 6 bases; bases outside gene matches: 6. CDR3 size: 16 residues.

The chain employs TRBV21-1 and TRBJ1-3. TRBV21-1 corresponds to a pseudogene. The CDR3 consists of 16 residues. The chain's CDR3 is CASSSRLGASGNTIYF. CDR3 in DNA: TGTGCCAGCAGCAGCCGACTGGGAGCCTCTGGAAACACCATATATTTT.